Listed below are T cell receptor beta chains from one sample, sequenced in a study of shared clonotypes between healthy human individuals. Produced via immunoSEQ multiplex PCR; TCRdb's table is partial and in-frame only. The sample gives around 1.9 million clones, around 93% of which show up once; 1.5% to 2% is in the top ten. Sequencing was done on a sample of naive CD8+ T cells from PBMCs. The receptors originated from a man aged 18 to 30 in good health. Some clones in this sample may be carry-over from other donors' samples. The conserved cysteine and the conserved F or W are not part of the CDR3 here.

j_call v_call cdr3_aa
TRBJ2-1 TRBV11-2 ASSSGTRNNEQF
TRBJ2-2 TRBV27 ASTIAGEGTGELF
TRBJ2-7 TRBV27 ARLGTDYEQY
TRBJ1-1 TRBV27 ASSPSSGHLTLEAF
TRBJ2-1 TRBV27 ASSLLAGPYNEQF
TRBJ2-5 TRBV19 ASSIYGTGETQY
TRBJ1-1 TRBV15 ATSRDRIPNTEAF
TRBJ2-7 TRBV25-1 ASSDFLTYEQY
TRBJ2-1 TRBV7-2 ASSDGLANEQF
TRBJ1-5 TRBV9 ASSAQGSNQPQH
TRBJ2-3 TRBV10-2 ASSESRVGDTQY
TRBJ1-2 TRBV4-1 ASSQVADGSNYGYT
TRBJ2-2 TRBV7-3 ASSLNSGRPTGELF
TRBJ2-1 TRBV6-1 ASSDGVHEQF
TRBJ2-7 TRBV29-1 SVLGQGGEQY
TRBJ2-7 TRBV7-9 ASSSGRYEQY
TRBJ1-5 TRBV9 ASSVGGGNQPQH
TRBJ1-2 TRBV10-1 ASRVKRRLHNYGYT
TRBJ2-5 TRBV28 ASSLRRWGSQETQY
TRBJ2-6 TRBV5-4 ASSLEVWDRDSGANVLT
TRBJ1-2 TRBV18 ASSPPSWDRVNYGYT
TRBJ1-6 TRBV6-5 ASSSTGLFNSPLH
TRBJ1-2 TRBV28 ASSLMGGADGYT
TRBJ2-2 TRBV28 ASSLSWNTGELF
TRBJ1-4 TRBV4-3 ASSRYLREKLF
TRBJ2-7 TRBV28 ASRRPGPLPYEQY
TRBJ2-2 TRBV13 ASSPRQGRETGELF
TRBJ2-1 TRBV29-1 SVRGSSGLGSYNEQF
TRBJ2-2 TRBV11-2 ASSIGASLFAGELF
TRBJ1-5 TRBV5-1 ASSPDDSNQPQH
TRBJ2-5 TRBV29-1 SVEGVGTAYQETQY
TRBJ2-3 TRBV2 ASSDLRVGSSTDTQY
TRBJ2-7 TRBV6-1 ASSRGQWVGEQY
TRBJ2-7 TRBV7-2 ASSLPPRKGEQY
TRBJ1-3 TRBV7-9 ASSPTQGRTGSRNTIY
TRBJ2-7 TRBV27 ASGLDGTTAYEQY
TRBJ2-2 TRBV28 ASSPTGELF
TRBJ2-2 TRBV6-5 ASRGGELF
TRBJ1-1 TRBV5-6 ASSLVGAGTEAF
TRBJ2-2 TRBV9 ASSQTGTGELF
TRBJ2-1 TRBV6-5 ASSGTGNEQF
TRBJ2-3 TRBV29-1 SVEPGDTDTQY
TRBJ2-7 TRBV29-1 SVELREAPYEQY
TRBJ2-2 TRBV4-2 ASSPNRGNTGELF
TRBJ2-3 TRBV4-3 ASSQGDTRTDTQY
TRBJ2-3 TRBV6-5 ASTKGTSGHDTQY
TRBJ2-7 TRBV27 ASSLSWGPPGGYEQY
TRBJ1-4 TRBV2 ASSYRASAGEKLF
TRBJ1-1 TRBV5-5 ASSVGQGYTEAF
TRBJ1-1 TRBV6-5 ASGEWGTEAF
TRBJ2-7 TRBV2 ASSEAGTSGLFYEQY
TRBJ2-1 TRBV30 AWSVSGPGGQF
TRBJ2-1 TRBV2 ASSESPYREGSYNEQF
TRBJ2-7 TRBV7-8 ASSFPGDAYEQY
TRBJ2-1 TRBV9 ASSAPEGVHNEQF
TRBJ2-1 TRBV14 ASSQVRNRDSLPYNEQF
TRBJ1-5 TRBV27 ASSPIGRDQPQH